This is a list of T cell receptor beta chains from one sample in a study of regulatory T cells in long-lasting Graves disease. MiXCR was run by TCRdb on the multiplex PCR reads, yielding one entry per CDR3 protein. The sample consists of roughly 400,000 distinct CDR3 sequences, 16% of them appearing once. This sample also belongs to another study, concerning T cells in Graves' hyperthyroidism and ophthalmopathy.

This specimen was peripheral blood mononuclear cells (PBMCs), taken at new diagnosis, from a patient treated with antithyroid drugs. The receptors were gathered from a woman younger than 30 with Graves disease. The CDR3 runs from the conserved cysteine through the conserved F or W. A D gene is named only where the DNA matches it firmly. The size of a clone is reported for some rows only, either as once, few or many, or as a class for expanded clones.

j_gene,abundance,v_gene,d_gene,CDR3aa,CDR3nt
TRBJ1-4,few,TRBV2,.,CASSWVGGNEKLFF,TGTGCCAGCAGTTGGGTAGGGGGTAATGAAAAACTGTTTTTT
TRBJ2-3,.,TRBV12-3/TRBV12-4,.,CASSSPGGGTTDTQYF,TGTGCCAGCAGCTCACCCGGGGGTGGGACCACAGATACGCAGTATTTT
TRBJ1-2,many,TRBV28,.,CASSWWGSDYGYTF,TGTGCCAGCAGTTGGTGGGGCTCGGACTATGGCTACACCTTC
TRBJ2-3,many,TRBV2,TRBD2,CASSELAVLTDTQYF,TGTGCCAGCAGTGAACTAGCGGTACTCACAGATACGCAGTATTTT
TRBJ2-5,many,TRBV2,TRBD1,CASLKGQNQETQYF,TGTGCCAGCCTGAAGGGACAGAACCAAGAGACCCAGTACTTC
TRBJ1-1,.,TRBV29-1,TRBD1,CSVVGQGSMNTEAFF,TGCAGCGTGGTCGGACAGGGTAGCATGAACACTGAAGCTTTCTTT
TRBJ2-1,many,TRBV5-1,TRBD1,CASSLVRTGPSSYNEQFF,TGCGCCAGCAGCTTGGTCCGGACAGGGCCGAGCTCCTACAATGAGCAGTTCTTC
TRBJ2-2,many,TRBV7-2,TRBD1,CASSIIYPGGTGELFF,TGTGCCAGCAGCATTATCTATCCAGGGGGCACCGGGGAGCTGTTTTTT
TRBJ1-2,few,TRBV20-1,TRBD1,CSAPGTGASYTF,TGCAGTGCTCCCGGGACAGGGGCAAGTTACACCTTC
TRBJ1-2,few,TRBV4-1,.,CASSQQVGLRGGYTF,TGCGCCAGCAGCCAACAGGTCGGGCTAAGGGGTGGCTACACCTTC
TRBJ2-1,many,TRBV27,TRBD1,CASSWGQGGEQFF,TGTGCCAGCAGTTGGGGACAGGGAGGCGAGCAGTTCTTC
TRBJ2-7,many,TRBV20-1,TRBD1,CSARGTGGIEQYF,TGCAGTGCTAGAGGGACAGGGGGCATCGAGCAGTACTTC
TRBJ1-5,many,TRBV12-3/TRBV12-4,.,CASSLPGAFDSNQPQHF,TGTGCCAGCAGTTTACCAGGGGCTTTTGATAGCAATCAGCCCCAGCATTTT
TRBJ2-5,.,TRBV19,TRBD1,CAKPRDRLFEETQYF,TGTGCCAAACCCCGGGACAGGCTCTTCGAAGAGACCCAGTACTTC
TRBJ1-6,.,TRBV5-4,.,CASSLAAGSNSPLHF,TGTGCCAGCAGCTTGGCCGCAGGGAGTAATTCACCCCTCCACTTT
TRBJ2-7,.,TRBV5-1,.,CASSLFGAVGINEQYF,TGCGCCAGCAGCTTGTTCGGGGCCGTGGGGATTAACGAGCAGTACTTC
TRBJ1-2,many,TRBV3-1,.,CASSQQSQSSF,TGTGCCAGCAGCCAACAAAGTCAGTCTTCCTTC
TRBJ1-4,many,TRBV10-3,.,CAISANPGEKLFF,TGTGCCATCAGCGCGAACCCGGGTGAAAAACTGTTTTTT
TRBJ2-5,many,TRBV28,TRBD1,CASSRQGAGETQYF,TGTGCCAGCAGTCGACAGGGGGCTGGGGAGACCCAGTACTTC
TRBJ2-5,many,TRBV2,TRBD2,CASSALSGGQETQYF,TGTGCCAGCAGTGCACTATCGGGAGGGCAAGAGACCCAGTACTTC
TRBJ1-6,few,TRBV6-1,.,CASTQAGGYNSPLHF,TGTGCCAGCACCCAAGCGGGGGGGTATAATTCACCCCTCCACTTT
TRBJ1-3,few,TRBV7-6,TRBD1,CASSPLWGQTLSGNTIYF,TGTGCCAGCAGCCCGCTGTGGGGACAGACCCTTTCTGGAAACACCATATATTTT
TRBJ2-3,few,TRBV7-3,TRBD1,CASGGQGTDTQYF,TGTGCCAGCGGGGGACAGGGCACAGATACGCAGTATTTT
TRBJ1-2,few,TRBV5-5,.,CASSFSTADYGYTF,TGTGCCAGCAGCTTCTCCACTGCGGACTATGGCTACACCTTC
TRBJ2-3,few,TRBV5-1,TRBD1,CASRSQISGTGGDTQYF,TGCGCCAGCAGGAGCCAGATTTCCGGGACAGGGGGGGATACGCAGTATTTT
TRBJ2-1,few,TRBV20-1,TRBD1,CSATGTAMGRSYNEQFF,TGCAGTGCTACCGGGACAGCAATGGGCCGGTCCTACAATGAGCAGTTCTTC
TRBJ2-7,.,TRBV9,.,CASSAGPLSYEQYF,TGTGCCAGCAGCGCCGGGCCCCTATCCTACGAGCAGTACTTC
TRBJ2-1,.,TRBV28,TRBD2,CASSFIKGGLAGGEQFF,TGTGCCAGCAGTTTCATAAAGGGGGGACTAGCGGGGGGTGAGCAGTTCTTC
TRBJ2-1,many,TRBV7-2,TRBD2,CASIGLAGYFNEQFF,TGTGCCAGCATAGGACTAGCGGGATATTTCAATGAGCAGTTCTTC
TRBJ2-3,many,TRBV2,TRBD2,CASLGTSGLLTQYF,TGTGCCAGCCTAGGGACTAGCGGGCTTTTGACGCAGTATTTT
TRBJ2-7,many,TRBV13,.,CASSLSGASEQYF,TGTGCCAGCAGCTTATCGGGAGCTAGCGAGCAGTACTTC
TRBJ2-3,.,TRBV24-1,.,CATSDSAVDTQYF,TGTGCCACCAGTGATTCGGCGGTCGATACGCAGTATTTT
TRBJ2-1,many,TRBV28,TRBD2,CASSSQLLTSGSGNEQFF,TGTGCCAGCAGTTCTCAACTCCTGACTAGCGGGAGTGGTAATGAGCAGTTCTTC
TRBJ1-2,.,TRBV30,.,CAGTSKSRDYGYTF,TGTGCCGGAACAAGCAAGAGTCGGGACTATGGCTACACCTTC
TRBJ2-5,.,TRBV6-1,.,CASSEPVGDWYVQETQYF,TGTGCCAGCAGTGAACCAGTAGGGGACTGGTACGTCCAAGAGACCCAGTACTTC
TRBJ2-7,many,TRBV6-1,TRBD1,CASSVTGTGGYEQYF,TGTGCCAGCAGTGTGACCGGGACAGGGGGCTACGAGCAGTACTTC
TRBJ2-3,many,TRBV12-3/TRBV12-4,TRBD2,CASSFGTSGRTGTDTQYF,TGTGCCAGCAGTTTTGGAACTAGCGGGAGGACGGGCACAGATACGCAGTATTTT
TRBJ1-5,.,TRBV7-8,.,CASSLAGTANQPQHF,TGTGCCAGCAGCTTAGCGGGGACGGCCAATCAGCCCCAGCATTTT
TRBJ2-3,few,TRBV19,TRBD2,CASKPPGTRLAGRGTDTQYF,TGTGCCAGTAAGCCCCCTGGGACGCGGTTAGCGGGAAGAGGCACAGATACGCAGTATTTT
TRBJ1-1,.,TRBV4-3,.,CASSQASGALTEAFF,TGCGCCAGCAGCCAAGCGTCGGGGGCTCTCACTGAAGCTTTCTTT
TRBJ2-1,.,TRBV20-1,.,CSARNINSYNEQFF,TGCAGTGCTAGAAACATAAACTCCTACAATGAGCAGTTCTTC